The entry below gives a single T cell receptor (beta chain) sequence along with its context. This record comes from a study of blood T cells in healthy people across ages. Trimming cost V 4 bases and J 9 bases; bases outside gene matches: 6. The V gene's germline CDR1 is SQVTM and CDR2 ANQGSEA. CDR3 length: 15 residues. Sample-barcoded 5' priming and a J-beta primer mix drove a second PCR of about 6 to 12 cycles. TCRdb analysed the 5' RACE reads with MiXCR anew, one entry per CDR3 protein. Of 650,000 to 900,000 distinct CDR3 sequences in the sample, around 68% were seen once. This clonotype originated in a man in his thirties or forties in good health. Sequenced: blood. The chain carries TRBV29-1 and TRBJ2-1; TRBD2 matches 16 bases. The CDR3 DNA is TGCAGCGTTGGAGGGACTAGCGGGGGGGCGGGTGAGCAGTTCTTC. Its translation: CSVGGTSGGAGEQFF.